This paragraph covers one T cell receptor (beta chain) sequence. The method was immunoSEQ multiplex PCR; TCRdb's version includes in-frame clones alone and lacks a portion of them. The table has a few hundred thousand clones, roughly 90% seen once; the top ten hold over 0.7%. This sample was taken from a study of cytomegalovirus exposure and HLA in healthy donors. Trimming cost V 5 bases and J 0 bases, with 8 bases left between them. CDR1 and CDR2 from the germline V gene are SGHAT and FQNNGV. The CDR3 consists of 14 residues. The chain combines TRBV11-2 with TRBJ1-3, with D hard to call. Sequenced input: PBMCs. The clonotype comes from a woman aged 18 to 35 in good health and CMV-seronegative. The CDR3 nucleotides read TGTGCCAGCAGCCCCCGACTCTCTGGAAACACCATATATTTT. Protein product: CASSPRLSGNTIYF.